One sample yielded the 9 T cell receptor beta chains listed below, sequenced in a study of T cells in Graves' hyperthyroidism and ophthalmopathy (dated by TCRdb to the late 2010s). Libraries were constructed by multiplex PCR. The sequencer was an Illumina HiSeq 2000. TCR beta CDR3 regions were amplified from RNA transcripts. For the first round of RT-PCR on the TCR CDR3, the HTBI primer set was used together with the Qiagen OneStep RT-PCR kit. The raw public reads went through TCRdb reprocessing: fastp at Q25, MiXCR clone calling, in-frame beta chains kept. Each entry merges the rows of one CDR3 protein and shows their most common DNA and genes. This sample gives around 520,000 distinct CDR3 sequences in total; 24% of them show up just once. Jointly, the top ten make up roughly 10% of the sample. The sample comprised blood. These receptors came from a woman younger than 45 with Graves' ophthalmopathy.

This clonotype showed up many times. The rearrangement joins TRBV19 to TRBJ1-1, with TRBD1 as a possible D gene (5 bases). The CDR3 loop spans 13 amino acids. CDR1 is LNHDA and CDR2 is SQIVND in the germline V gene (reference sequence). Trimming pared 7 bases from V and 1 base from J, leaving 10 bases between. In DNA, the CDR3 is TGTGCCAGTAAGTCGCAGGGGAACACTGAAGCTTTCTTT. Translated, it gives CASKSQGNTEAFF.

The sample holds many counts of this clonotype. V is TRBV7-9 and J is TRBJ1-2; no clear D. CDR3 size: 13 residues. Germline V gene lookup returns CDR1 SEHNR and CDR2 FQNEAQ (reference sequence). The ends were cut back, 4 bases at V and 7 bases at J, with 13 bases in the middle. CDR3 sequence: CASSSAASGGYTF. CDR3 nucleotide sequence: TGTGCCAGCAGCTCCGCGGCGTCAGGTGGCTACACCTTC.

This clonotype was found many times. V usage is TRBV12-3 or TRBV12-4 and J usage is TRBJ1-2; 7 bases match TRBD1. CDR3 length: 13 residues. The junction had 5 bases not matched to a gene; V was cut back by 6 bases and J by 4 bases. The CDR3 DNA is TGTGCCAGCAGCCCGGGGACAGCCTATGGCTACACCTTC. It is translated as CASSPGTAYGYTF.

This clonotype was counted ten times or more. The J gene is TRBJ1-2, the V gene TRBV27; 7 bases are shared with TRBD1. Per germline, CDR1 MNHEY and CDR2 SMNVEV (reference sequence). The length of the CDR3 is 14 residues. Losses at the gene ends were 5 bases for V and 5 bases for J; bases not matched to a gene: 8. The CDR3 DNA follows: TGTGCCAGCAGTCAGCAGGGACAGCTTTATGGCTACACCTTC. Protein product: CASSQQGQLYGYTF.

This clonotype was counted a few times. This sequence joins TRBV29-1 and TRBJ1-1, with D unresolved. The V end lost 5 bases, the J end lost 1 base, and 5 bases lay between the germline ends. There are 11 residues in the CDR3. Germline assignment: CDR1 SQVTM and CDR2 ANQGSEA. The chain's CDR3 is CSVRQNTEAFF. The CDR3 bases are TGCAGCGTTCGACAGAACACTGAAGCTTTCTTT. The complete variable domain, with remaining parts taken from reference TRBV29-1 and TRBJ1-1, reads SAVISQKPSRDICQRGTSLTIQCQVDSQVTMMFWYRQQPGQSLTLIATANQGSEATYESGFVIDKFPISRPNLTFSTLTVSNMSPEDSSIYLCSVRQNTEAFFGQGTRLTVV.

This clonotype was counted many times. The chain combines TRBV2 with TRBJ2-5; D gene ambiguous. This CDR3 is 15 amino acids long. With 7 bases removed from V and 5 bases from J, the gap between germline ends came to 20 bases. Germline V lookup: CDR1 SNHLY, CDR2 FYNNEI. This CDR3 reads CASNMDPWFAETQYF. The CDR3 bases are TGTGCCAGCAATATGGACCCCTGGTTTGCGGAGACCCAGTACTTC.

Only a few counts were recorded for this clonotype. This chain connects TRBV19 to TRBJ1-2; D not resolved. Trimming left V 1 base short and J 8 bases short, with 8 bases between. Germline V CDR1 and CDR2: LNHDA, SQIVND (reference sequence). The CDR3 is made up of 12 amino acids. CDR3: CASSIASGGYTF. The CDR3 DNA reads TGTGCCAGTAGTATAGCTTCCGGGGGCTACACCTTC.

This clonotype was picked up one time. The chain couples TRBV24-1 to TRBJ1-1; tentatively, D is TRBD1 (5 bases). From germline, CDR1 is KGHDR and CDR2 SFDVKD. Trimming removed 4 bases at V and 1 base at J, with 12 bases between. The length of the CDR3 is 15 residues. In nucleotides, the CDR3 is TGTGCCACCAGTGAAAGGGCAGGGAGGAACACTGAAGCTTTCTTT. Translating gives CATSERAGRNTEAFF.

The chain joins TRBV15 to TRBJ1-2; possible D gene TRBD1, 6 bases. The CDR3 contains 17 residues. CDR1 is LNHNV and CDR2 is YYDKDF in the germline V gene (reference sequence). V shed 5 bases and J shed 2 bases, with 21 bases lying between them. In nucleotides, the CDR3 is TGTGCCACCAGCTCCCAGACAGGATCAAAGGGAAACTATGGCTACACCTTC. Protein product: CATSSQTGSKGNYGYTF. The entire variable domain, with the rest obtained from reference TRBV15 and TRBJ1-2, is as follows: DAMVIQNPRYQVTQFGKPVTLSCSQTLNHNVMYWYQQKSSQAPKLLFHYYDKDFNNEADTPDNFQSRRPNTSFCFLDIRSPGLGDTAMYLCATSSQTGSKGNYGYTFGSGTRLTVV.